A single sample is the source of the 7 T cell receptor beta chains below, sequenced in a study of T cell changes during pregnancy in multiple sclerosis. Sequencing used immunoSEQ multiplex PCR; TCRdb keeps in-frame clones, though not all of them. The sample has more than 55,000 clones; just over 90% are singletons. The specimen was peripheral blood, collected in the third trimester of pregnancy. All receptors come from a female donor with multiple sclerosis, enrolled in a pregnancy study.

CDR3 in DNA: TGTGCCAGCAGTCTCGGACTAGCGGGATTAAATGAGCAGTTCTTC. It encodes CASSLGLAGLNEQFF. The V and J genes are TRBV5-4 and TRBJ2-1; 12 nucleotides line up with TRBD2. Germline V gene sequence: CDR1 SGHNT, CDR2 YYREEE (reference sequence). J gave up 7 bases and V 5 bases, and 7 bases lay outside the gene matches. CDR3 size: 15 residues.

This chain uses TRBV6-6 with TRBJ1-5; no firm D call. Trimming removed 0 bases at V and 9 bases at J, with 6 bases between. Germline V gives CDR1 MNHNY, CDR2 SVGAGI (reference sequence). The CDR3 loop spans 12 amino acids. CDR3 bases: TGTGCCAGCAGTTACTCGAACAGGCCCCAGCATTTT. Translating gives CASSYSNRPQHF.

V gene TRBV2 combines with J gene TRBJ1-2; D is perhaps TRBD1 (6 bases). The CDR3 extends over 13 amino acids. Trimming stripped 9 bases from V and 6 bases from J, with 17 bases between. CDR1 and CDR2 (germline): SNHLY, FYNNEI. The CDR3 DNA reads as TGTGCCAGTAGAGGACAGCTTTGGGATGGCTACACCTTC. This codes for CASRGQLWDGYTF.

This chain joins TRBV29-1 and TRBJ1-2; 7 bases line up with TRBD1. This CDR3 has 13 residues. Germline CDR1 is SQVTM and CDR2 is ANQGSEA. The junction had 9 bases not matched to a gene; V was cut back by 7 bases and J by 4 bases. The CDR3: CSAIGGASYGYTF. The CDR3 bases are TGCAGCGCCATAGGGGGCGCTAGCTATGGCTACACCTTC.

CDR3 nucleotides: TGTGCCAGTACCCTCGGGGGGCTCAAACATCAGCCCCAGCATTTT. Residues: CASTLGGLKHQPQHF. This chain uses TRBV19 with TRBJ1-5, with a possible D match to TRBD1 (6 bases). Germline loops: CDR1 LNHDA, CDR2 SQIVND (reference sequence). Trimming pared 7 bases from V and 5 bases from J, leaving 18 bases between. This CDR3 has 15 amino acids.

The V call is TRBV6-5, the J call TRBJ2-1; maybe TRBD2 (5 bases). CDR1 is MNHEY, CDR2 SVGAGI, per germline. The germline V and J ends were trimmed by 2 bases and 4 bases, with 15 bases remaining between them. The length of the CDR3 is 16 residues. CDR3 sequence: CASSYTRSRDYNEQFF. The CDR3, as DNA: TGTGCCAGCAGTTACACTCGTTCGAGGGATTACAATGAGCAGTTCTTC.

This chain joins TRBV6-1 and TRBJ2-6; tentative D call: TRBD1 (6 bases). V was pared by 3 bases and J by 4 bases, with 16 bases between. The CDR3 has 17 amino acids. CDR1 is MNHNS and CDR2 is SASEGT in the germline V gene. The CDR3 DNA follows: TGTGCCAGCAGTGATCGCCCGCAGGGGTACGGGGCCAACGTCCTGACTTTC. Residues: CASSDRPQGYGANVLTF.